This entry concerns a single TCR beta chain. The clone's antigen remains unknown. No base qualities exist here, and no much larger clone lies one base off it. Single viable CD3+CD4+CD8-CD45RO+ cells were sorted as memory CD4+ T cells on a FACSAria II. CMV serostatus was determined with a Roche Elecsys assay detecting serum IgG against CMV pp150, pp28, p38 and p52. After thawing, total CD4+ T cells were enriched by positive selection with CD4 magnetic microbeads. The samples came from a different study that was designed specifically to examine the CD4+ T cell memory repertoire. Peripheral blood mononuclear cells were isolated and cryopreserved according to standard operating procedures, and serum was kept at -80 degrees C. Staining used CD3-PerCP (BW264/56), CD4-APC (RPA-T4), CD45RO-PE (UCHT1) and CD8-Pacific Orange (3B5) antibodies, with Sytox blue excluding non-viable cells. Taken from the germline V gene, the CDR1 and CDR2 loops are SGHDN and FVKESK. V is pared back by 1 base and J by 10 bases, with 5 bases lying between the germline termini. Taken from cysteine to phenylalanine, the CDR3 has 12 residues. Only the CDR3 region is kept as DNA, spanning 36 bases read in frame from base 1.

The source of the sample is a study of memory CD4+ T cells and cytomegalovirus serostatus (dated by TCRdb to between 2017 and 2020). About the full investigation: A total of 35 or so healthy Belgian adults, of whom 9 were CMV seropositive and about 24 were CMV seronegative, were included in the cohort. To replicate a published TCR-based CMV serostatus classifier, the study sequenced CD4+ memory TCRbeta repertoires from a Belgian cohort whose cytomegalovirus serostatus was known. What the study reported, not specific to this receptor: Unlike the original study, which covered naive and memory CD4+ and CD8+ populations, the Belgian study sequenced only CD4+CD45RO+ memory cells. Results were interpreted as suggesting that the CMV-associated TCR signature is largely present in the CD4+ memory repertoire. On the Belgian cohort, the classifier based on the original framework reached a median bootstrapped AUC of approximately 0.95, with a 95% CI of 0.76-1.00. Of under 200 previously reported CMV-associated TCRbeta sequences, 67 appeared in the CD4+ memory repertoires, each in one to five individuals. For CMV serostatus prediction, a median bootstrapped AUC of approximately 0.95 was reached with the original framework, and a median bootstrapped AUC of about 0.89 was reached with a US-trained random forest.

The Quick-DNA Microprep Kit was used to extract genomic DNA from the sorted cells. Amplification of TCRbeta DNA was done with the immunoSEQ hsTCRbeta kit, following the protocol from the manufacturer. TCRbeta libraries were sequenced on an Illumina MiSeq instrument. The published analysis was carried out like this. After out-of-frame sequences were removed, 2,204,828 distinct TCRbeta sequences remained, averaging around 61,000 per individual. Each individual was scored using the number of 164 previously reported CMV-associated TCRbeta sequences that the individual carried and the total number of productive distinct TCRbeta sequences. A beta-binomial model was reimplemented in Python, and random forests from scikit-learn, run with default parameters, were trained on data from the US cohort. Classifier performance on the Belgian cohort was reported as the median AUC with percentile confidence intervals calculated over 10,000 bootstrap iterations. Sourced from immuneACCESS, this table was stored by TCRdb with only in-frame sequences that have V and J called. A share of the clones is absent; for the studies checked, an unresolved V gene accounts for under half, and the remainder has no known explanation. The V and J calls and the clone size are those of that table, but D and trimming were determined from the DNA. For this sample there are some 25,000 clones; approximately 71% appear just once. The leading ten clones occupy about 1% of the sample.

The receptor's source is an adult in good health and CMV-seronegative. The rearranged chain carries TRBV14 and TRBJ1-6; confidence is insufficient to name the D gene. The sequencing input was memory CD4+ T cells from blood. The nucleotide sequence reads TGTGCCAGCAGCCAAGTGGGCTCACCCCTCCACTTT. It specifies CASSQVGSPLHF.